Listed below are T cell receptor beta chains from one sample, sequenced in a study of blood T cell repertoires in COVID-19. Using immunoSEQ multiplex PCR, the repertoire was profiled, and TCRdb retains in-frame clones only, with some absent. The sample lists 98,000 or so clones; roughly 88% were seen once. Sequencing input: peripheral blood. The receptors derive from a human donor in a cohort sampled during active COVID-19. The CDR3 runs from the conserved cysteine through the conserved F or W. A D gene is named only where the DNA matches it firmly.

D	V	J	length	CDR3
NA	TRBV28	TRBJ1-2	13	CASSLRGGNGYTF
NA	TRBV21-1	TRBJ1-1	13	CASNNGGDTEAFF
TRBD1	TRBV28	TRBJ1-5	17	CASSSGQGRYSNQPQHF
NA	TRBV24-1	TRBJ2-3	14	CATSGSTDTDTQYF
NA	TRBV3-1/TRBV3-2	TRBJ2-1	15	CASSQGASAYNEQFF
NA	TRBV7-9	TRBJ2-1	14	CASSLGRGGNEQFF
NA	TRBV27	TRBJ2-1	18	CASSPSKNVRSSYNEQFF
TRBD2	TRBV7-3	TRBJ2-1	16	CASSPGLAGISNEQFF
TRBD1	TRBV6-5	TRBJ2-2	15	CASSHRQGATGELFF
TRBD1	TRBV5-1	TRBJ2-5	21	CASSLEGQGAYRPSLMETQYF
NA	TRBV6-5	TRBJ1-5	13	CASSYSTGQPQHF
TRBD1	TRBV11-2	TRBJ1-1	15	CASSLGDRVVTEAFF
NA	TRBV21-1	TRBJ1-2	15	CASSKGGQINYGYTF
TRBD2	TRBV30	TRBJ2-3	13	CATSGDYTDTQYF
NA	TRBV19	TRBJ2-7	15	CASSITLDSSYEQYF
TRBD1	TRBV6-5	TRBJ2-7	15	CASSYAQGAVYEQYF
NA	TRBV2	TRBJ2-2	18	CASSDRTPGGWDTGELFF
NA	TRBV2	TRBJ2-2	14	CASRVAANTGELFF
TRBD2	TRBV9	TRBJ2-3	15	CASSQTSAPTDTQYF
TRBD2	TRBV24-1	TRBJ2-1	16	CATSDFKAGGNNEQFF
NA	TRBV24-1	TRBJ2-1	13	CATSDLPSGEQFF
NA	TRBV11-2	TRBJ2-7	13	CASSLGTAYEQYF
NA	TRBV28	TRBJ1-3	19	CASSPQTPTVFSPGNTIYF
NA	TRBV5-5	TRBJ2-3	17	CASSPYPTQGPTDTQYF
NA	TRBV7-6	TRBJ2-5	16	CASTQTERWPWETQYF
NA	TRBV27	TRBJ1-1	15	CASSLSWGMNTEAFF
TRBD1	TRBV7-2	TRBJ1-1	15	CASSPGGQGGTEAFF
TRBD1	TRBV28	TRBJ2-2	15	CASSRDRANTGELFF
NA	TRBV2	TRBJ2-5	13	CASTGSQGETQYF
TRBD1	TRBV6-5	TRBJ1-2	14	CASSINFGTGEGTF
TRBD2	TRBV12-5	TRBJ2-1	17	CASGLVGPSGRYNEQFF
NA	TRBV14	TRBJ2-4	15	CASSLTPGAKNIQYF
TRBD1	TRBV7-9	TRBJ2-2	16	CASTSGTGVQTGELFF
NA	TRBV5-5	TRBJ1-5	13	CASSVQGLQPQHF
NA	TRBV7-9	TRBJ2-6	16	CASSRGQTSGANVLTF
NA	TRBV2	TRBJ1-6	14	CASSTTQNNSPLHF
TRBD2	TRBV24-1	TRBJ2-1	13	CATRASGNNEQFF
NA	TRBV15	TRBJ1-2	15	CATSRVGQEEKGYTF
NA	TRBV3-1/TRBV3-2	TRBJ2-7	16	CASSRPSPAGYYEQYF
NA	TRBV13	TRBJ2-1	18	CASSLALVGLGAHNEQFF
TRBD1	TRBV2	TRBJ2-5	14	CASSEGQGPETQYF
NA	TRBV27	TRBJ1-2	19	CASTVSYISLARGYYGYTF
NA	TRBV7-9	TRBJ2-7	13	CASSLAGGLEQYF
NA	TRBV7-2	TRBJ1-1	11	CASSPVTEAFF
NA	TRBV19	TRBJ2-5	15	CASGFGWQGQETQYF
NA	TRBV19	TRBJ2-1	14	CATRPSSGYNEQFF
TRBD1	TRBV4-1	TRBJ1-2	16	CASSQVVGQGAYGYTF